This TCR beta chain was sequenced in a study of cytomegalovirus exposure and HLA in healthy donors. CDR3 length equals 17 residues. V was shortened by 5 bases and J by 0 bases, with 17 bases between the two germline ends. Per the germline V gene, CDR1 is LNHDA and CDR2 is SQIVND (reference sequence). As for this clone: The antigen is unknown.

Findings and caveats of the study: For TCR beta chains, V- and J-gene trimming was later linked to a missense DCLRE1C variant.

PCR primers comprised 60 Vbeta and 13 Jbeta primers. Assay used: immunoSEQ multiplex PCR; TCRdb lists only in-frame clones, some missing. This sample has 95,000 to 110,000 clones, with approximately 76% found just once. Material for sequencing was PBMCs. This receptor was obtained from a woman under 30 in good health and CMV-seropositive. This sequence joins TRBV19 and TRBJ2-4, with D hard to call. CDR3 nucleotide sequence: TGTGCCAGTAGTCTATCACTCCGACTCCTAGCCAAAAACATTCAGTACTTC. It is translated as CASSLSLRLLAKNIQYF.